This T cell receptor (beta chain) emerged from a study of T-cell memory formation after mild COVID-19. Study at large: The study found TCR clusters largely donor specific. Study findings and constraints: Some clones that responded were present in memory (sampled pre-infection), which suggests cross-reactive memory joined. Shrinking CD4+ clones were chiefly CM and EM; CD8+ ones were chiefly EMRA.

This clonotype was counted only a few times. The antigen is undetermined. TCRdb analysed the 5' RACE reads with MiXCR anew, one entry per CDR3 protein. The table records 110,000 or so distinct CDR3 sequences, over 20% of them present only once. From germline, CDR1 is ENHRY and CDR2 SYGVKD. Between the trimmed V and J ends, which lost 2 bases and 7 bases, there was a span of 18 bases. The CDR3 covers 16 residues. The rearrangement joins TRBV10-3 to TRBJ1-5; D perhaps matches TRBD1 (5 bases). The TCR was taken from a man in his late teens or twenties who had mild COVID-19 (a few samples of this study predate the infection). Cell type and time point are not known. Sequenced material: PBMCs or a T cell subset sorted from them (not recorded which). CDR3 residues: CAISEDGTPVDQPQHF. The DNA of the CDR3 is TGTGCCATCAGTGAGGACGGGACCCCGGTGGACCAGCCCCAGCATTTT.